Below, 20 T cell receptor beta chains from the same sample are listed, as sequenced in a study of human T cells and chemical hapten exposure. From the RACE reads, TCRdb called clonotypes with MiXCR, one entry per CDR3 protein. Among around 67,000 distinct CDR3 sequences listed, about 8.5% were seen once. Time point in this sample: patch test 2, 6 weeks after DPC sensitization. Treatment of the sample: therapeutic diphenylcyclopropenone sensitization with weekly scalp DPC. The sample was whole blood, taken in connection with sensitization to the hapten diphenylcyclopropenone (DPC). The receptors stem from a woman between 50 and 59 years old with alopecia areata. Some clones in this sample may be carry-over from other donors' samples.

The chain joins TRBV29-1 to TRBJ2-4; perhaps D is TRBD1 or TRBD2 (7 bases each). The length of the CDR3 is 13 residues. The germline V and J ends were trimmed by 0 bases and 9 bases, with 12 bases remaining between them. CDR1 SQVTM and CDR2 ANQGSEA come from the germline V gene. The CDR3 DNA follows: TGCAGCGTTGAAGAGTCAGGGGGGGGCATTCAGTACTTC. Translated: CSVEESGGGIQYF.

In its sample, this clonotype was seen a few times. V and J are TRBV4-2 and TRBJ2-3, with a tentative D call TRBD1 (5 bases). V was cut by 3 bases and J by 8 bases, with 9 bases left in between. The CDR3 runs to 12 residues. Germline V gene data show CDR1 as LGHNA and CDR2 as YNFKEQ. The DNA of the CDR3 is TGTGCCAGCAGCCAGGCCGACAGTACGCAGTATTTT. Translating gives CASSQADSTQYF.

Many counts were recorded for this clonotype. The rearrangement uses TRBV20-1 and TRBJ2-6; D is unclear. The CDR3 has 13 residues. The germline V gene has CDR1 DFQATT and CDR2 SNEGSKA (reference sequence). Trimming stripped 1 base from V and 2 bases from J, with 3 bases between. The CDR3: CSARVPGANVLTF. DNA for the CDR3: TGCAGTGCTAGAGTCCCTGGGGCCAACGTCCTGACTTTC.

This clonotype was recorded a few times. This rearrangement joins TRBV28 to TRBJ2-7; TRBD2 is a possible D gene (6 bases). Germline V gives CDR1 MDHEN, CDR2 SYDVKM. The CDR3 length is 13 residues. Trimming left V 2 bases short and J 2 bases short, with 7 bases between. CDR3 loop: CASSLGLTYEQYF. CDR3 coding DNA: TGTGCCAGCAGTTTAGGACTAACCTACGAGCAGTACTTC.

This clonotype was seen a handful of times. V and J are TRBV2 and TRBJ2-6; tentatively, D is TRBD2 (6 bases). Trimming shortened V by 7 bases and J by 0 bases, and 10 bases separated the two germline ends. CDR3 length: 15 amino acids. The germline V gene encodes CDR1 SNHLY and CDR2 FYNNEI. The CDR3 reads CASNRGLSGANVLTF. The CDR3 DNA sequence: TGTGCCAGCAACCGGGGACTCTCTGGGGCCAACGTCCTGACTTTC.

This clonotype was recorded at least ten times. The chain combines TRBV12-3 or TRBV12-4 with TRBJ1-1; no clear D. The ends were cut back, 5 bases at V and 5 bases at J, with 18 bases in the middle. The CDR3 has 15 amino acids. CDR3 protein: CASSVRGGRGTEAFF. In DNA, the CDR3 is TGTGCCAGCAGTGTTCGGGGAGGGAGAGGGACTGAAGCTTTCTTT.

This clonotype was recorded at least ten times. This sequence joins TRBV6-5 and TRBJ1-1; D possibly corresponds to TRBD1 (6 bases). The CDR3 is 14 residues long. Deletions cut 0 bases from V and 5 bases from J, with 10 bases between. Looked up from germline, CDR1 is MNHEY and CDR2 is SVGAGI. Written as DNA, the CDR3 is TGTGCCAGCAGTTACTCGATAACAGGGACTGAAGCTTTCTTT. Protein product: CASSYSITGTEAFF.

V usage is TRBV6-6 and J usage is TRBJ1-5; possibly TRBD1 for D (6 bases). Deletions cut 6 bases from V and 3 bases from J, with 15 bases between. CDR1 is MNHNY, CDR2 SVGAGI, per germline (reference sequence). This CDR3 has 15 residues. The CDR3 loop is CASSEIGQPNQPQHF. CDR3 bases: TGTGCCAGCAGCGAAATCGGACAGCCCAATCAGCCCCAGCATTTT.

This clonotype appeared many times. The chain has TRBV29-1 and TRBJ1-4; D uncertain. V was clipped by 1 base and J by 10 bases, with 13 bases between them. Germline V gives CDR1 SQVTM, CDR2 ANQGSEA. This CDR3 spans 13 amino acids. The CDR3 DNA follows: TGCAGCGTTGAAGTAGAGGGTCGGGGAAAACTGTTTTTT. Translating gives CSVEVEGRGKLFF.

This clonotype came up many times. The rearrangement joins TRBV12-3 or TRBV12-4 to TRBJ2-1; no clear D. Trimming cost V 2 bases and J 7 bases, with 6 bases left between them. CDR3 length: 12 residues. The CDR3 region has the DNA TGTGCCAGCAGTTTATCAGCTAATGAGCAGTTCTTC. Protein: CASSLSANEQFF.

This clonotype was seen more than once but under ten times. V gene TRBV12-3 or TRBV12-4 combines with J gene TRBJ1-2, with a possible D match to TRBD1 (5 bases). The CDR3 is 13 amino acids. Trimming cost V 4 bases and J 2 bases, with 8 bases left between them. The CDR3 reads CASSSWGNYGYTF. DNA of the CDR3: TGTGCCAGCAGTTCTTGGGGGAACTATGGCTACACCTTC.

This clonotype was observed a handful of times. The rearrangement uses TRBV29-1 and TRBJ2-5, with TRBD2 identical over 13 bases. The CDR3 runs 13 residues. V was clipped by 7 bases and J by 5 bases; unmatched bases: 4. Germline-derived CDR1 and CDR2 are SQVTM and ANQGSEA. In nucleotides, the CDR3 is TGCAGCGCACTAGCGGGAGGGCAGGAGACCCAGTACTTC. Protein sequence: CSALAGGQETQYF.

This sequence joins TRBV25-1 and TRBJ1-2, with D maybe TRBD1 (6 bases). V was cut by 1 base and J by 2 bases, with 11 bases left in between. This CDR3 region has 15 residues. The V gene's germline CDR1 is MGHDK and CDR2 SYGVNS. The CDR3 region is CASSESTGPNYGYTF. For the CDR3, the DNA is TGTGCCAGCAGTGAATCTACAGGGCCAAACTATGGCTACACCTTC.

This clonotype came up a few times. CDR3 sequence reads: CASSLQGREADIQYF. DNA of the CDR3: TGCGCCAGCAGCTTGCAGGGGCGTGAAGCGGACATTCAGTACTTC. The chain uses TRBV5-1 and TRBJ2-4; a possible D gene is TRBD1 (6 bases). Germline-derived CDR1 and CDR2 are SGHRS and YFSETQ. The CDR3 sequence is 15 residues long. V was cut by 1 base and J by 8 bases, with 16 bases left in between. Full variable domain (remainder filled in from reference TRBV5-1 and TRBJ2-4): KAGVTQTPRYLIKTRGQQVTLSCSPISGHRSVSWYQQTPGQGLQFLFEYFSETQRNKGNFPGRFSGRQFSNSRSEMNVSTLELGDSALYLCASSLQGREADIQYFGAGTRLSVL.

This clonotype was seen a handful of times. V and J are TRBV18 and TRBJ2-5, with 11 bases identical to TRBD1. Trimming took 6 bases from V and 5 from J; bases not matched to a gene: 8. Germline lookup yields CDR1 KGHSH and CDR2 LQKENI. CDR3 size: 15 residues. CDR3 residues: CASSRGQGALETQYF. CDR3 nucleotide sequence: TGTGCCAGCTCCCGAGGACAGGGGGCTTTGGAGACCCAGTACTTC.

This clonotype was counted between two and nine times. The chain links TRBV12-3 or TRBV12-4 to TRBJ1-3, with no clear D. The length of the CDR3 is 15 residues. Trimming shortened V by 7 bases and J by 2 bases, and 15 bases separated the two germline ends. The CDR3 sequence is CASTPWAGTGNTIYF. The DNA of the CDR3 is TGTGCCAGCACCCCCTGGGCGGGGACTGGAAACACCATATATTTT.

Only a few counts were recorded for this clonotype. This chain joins TRBV28 and TRBJ2-7, with 13 positions matching TRBD2. Per the germline V gene, CDR1 is MDHEN and CDR2 is SYDVKM. The CDR3 runs 13 residues. V lost 5 bases and J lost 7; bases outside the gene matches: 2. In DNA form, the CDR3 reads TGTGCCAGCAGTACTAGCGGGAGGGGGGAGCAGTACTTC. Translation: CASSTSGRGEQYF.

This clonotype was recorded many times. This chain links TRBV5-6 with TRBJ2-7, with TRBD1 matching 7 bases. The CDR3 totals 16 residues. V dropped 3 bases and J dropped 3; count of bases not matched to a gene: 12. The V gene's germline CDR1 is SGHDT and CDR2 YYEEEE. CDR3 nucleotide sequence: TGTGCCAGCAGCTCAACAGGGGCTTTAGGAGACTACGAGCAGTACTTC. It encodes CASSSTGALGDYEQYF. Using reference TRBV5-6 and TRBJ2-7 for the parts outside the CDR3, the full variable domain is DAGVTQSPTHLIKTRGQQVTLRCSPKSGHDTVSWYQQALGQGPQFIFQYYEEEERQRGNFPDRFSGHQFPNYSSELNVNALLLGDSALYLCASSSTGALGDYEQYFGPGTRLTVT.

At least ten counts were recorded for this clonotype. This chain connects TRBV6-6 to TRBJ1-4; D not certain. The CDR3 loop spans 16 amino acids. Trimming took off 2 bases at V and 1 base at J, with 11 bases between the two ends. CDR1 is MNHNY, CDR2 SVGAGI, per germline (reference sequence). This CDR3 is CASSYPGRLTNEKLFF. The CDR3 DNA is TGTGCCAGCAGTTACCCCGGCAGGCTAACTAATGAAAAACTGTTTTTT.

The V call is TRBV9, the J call TRBJ2-1; 15 bases match TRBD2. CDR3 size: 15 residues. Germline values: CDR1 SGDLS, CDR2 YYNGEE. With 3 bases clipped from V and 7 bases from J, the junction kept 2 bases outside the gene matches. The CDR3 region is CASSAGTSGRNEQFF. CDR3 nucleotides: TGTGCCAGCAGCGCCGGGACTAGCGGGAGGAATGAGCAGTTCTTC. Drawing the rest from reference TRBV9 and TRBJ2-1, the complete variable domain is DSGVTQTPKHLITATGQRVTLRCSPRSGDLSVYWYQQSLDQGLQFLIQYYNGEERAKGNILERFSAQQFPDLHSELNLSSLELGDSALYFCASSAGTSGRNEQFFGPGTRLTVL.